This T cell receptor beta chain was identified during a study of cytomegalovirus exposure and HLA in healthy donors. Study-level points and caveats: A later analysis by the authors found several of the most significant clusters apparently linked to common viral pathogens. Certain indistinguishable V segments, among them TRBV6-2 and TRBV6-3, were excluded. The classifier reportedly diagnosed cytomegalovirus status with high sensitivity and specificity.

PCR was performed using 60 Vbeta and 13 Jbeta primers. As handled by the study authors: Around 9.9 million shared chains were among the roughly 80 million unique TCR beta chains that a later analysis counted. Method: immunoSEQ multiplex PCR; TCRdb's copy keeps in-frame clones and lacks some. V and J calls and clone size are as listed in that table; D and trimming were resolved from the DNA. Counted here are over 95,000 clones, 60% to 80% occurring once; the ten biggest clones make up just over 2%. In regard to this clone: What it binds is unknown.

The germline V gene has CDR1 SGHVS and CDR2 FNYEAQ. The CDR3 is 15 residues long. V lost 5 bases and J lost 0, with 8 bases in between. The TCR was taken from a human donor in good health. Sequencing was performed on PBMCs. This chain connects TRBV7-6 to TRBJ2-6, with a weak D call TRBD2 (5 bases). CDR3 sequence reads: CASSKRGSGANVLTF. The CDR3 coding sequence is TGTGCCAGCAGCAAACGGGGCTCTGGGGCCAACGTCCTGACTTTC.